The rows below give T cell receptor beta chains drawn from one sample of a study of T-cell memory formation after mild COVID-19. Using its own MiXCR run on the 5' RACE reads, TCRdb lists one record per CDR3 protein. The repertoire includes a few hundred thousand distinct CDR3 sequences, roughly 17% of them detected once, and under 25% sits in the top ten. Sequences were obtained from PBMCs or a T cell subset sorted from them (not recorded which). These receptors originate from a young man who had mild COVID-19 (a few samples of this study predate the infection). Cell type and time point are not known. CDR3s include the opening cysteine and the closing phenylalanine or tryptophan. A D gene is named only where the DNA matches it firmly. The listing skips clone size in some rows; elsewhere it reads once, few, many or a size class.

TRBV9	-	TRBD1	TRBJ2-7	TGTGCCAGCAGCGGAGGGTGGGACAGGGGTTTCCGCGAGCAGTACTTC	CASSGGWDRGFREQYF
TRBV7-2	few	TRBD1	TRBJ2-5	TGTGCCAGCAGCTATGGGACAGACCAAGAGACCCAGTACTTC	CASSYGTDQETQYF
TRBV20-1	-	TRBD2	TRBJ2-5	TGCAGTGCTGGACGGGAGGACCCGTCTTCCTCCCAGTACTTC	CSAGREDPSSSQYF
TRBV3-2	few	-	TRBJ1-1	TGTGCCAGCAGCAAAACCCGGCGAATGAACACTGAAGCTTTCTTT	CASSKTRRMNTEAFF
TRBV6-6	-	-	TRBJ2-7	TGTGCCAGCATCGATGCCTACGAGCAGTACTTC	CASIDAYEQYF
TRBV6-1	few	TRBD2	TRBJ2-7	TGTGCCAGCAAAGAGGGCGGGGGGATTGGCTACGAGCAGTACTTC	CASKEGGGIGYEQYF
TRBV3-1	many	-	TRBJ2-7	TGTGCCAGCAGCCAAGGAAAGGGTTTCTCCTACGAGCAGTACTTC	CASSQGKGFSYEQYF
TRBV20-1	-	-	TRBJ1-1	TGCAGTGCTAGAACTGTGGATACTTCTGAAGCTTTCTTT	CSARTVDTSEAFF
TRBV7-2	many	-	TRBJ2-3	TGTGCCAGCAGCTGGCTTAGGGATACGCAGTATTTT	CASSWLRDTQYF
TRBV7-9	many	-	TRBJ1-1	TGTGCCAGCAGAGAGAGGGACACTGAAGCTTTCTTT	CASRERDTEAFF
TRBV11-3	few	TRBD1	TRBJ1-1	TGTGCCAGCAGCTTGGGACCAGGGGGGAACACTGAAGCTTTCTTT	CASSLGPGGNTEAFF
TRBV14	-	-	TRBJ2-1	TGTGCCAGCAGCCTCCGACTAGAAGGTGAGCAGTTCTTC	CASSLRLEGEQFF
TRBV12-3/TRBV12-4	-	-	TRBJ1-5	TGTGCCAGCAGTTCCACAGATAGCAATCAGCCCCAGCATTTT	CASSSTDSNQPQHF
TRBV3-1	-	TRBD2	TRBJ2-1	TGTGCCAGCAGCCGCTATAGCGGGGGCCCGAATGAGCAGTTCTTC	CASSRYSGGPNEQFF
TRBV5-1	few	-	TRBJ1-1	TGCGCCAGCAGTGACGGGTGGAACACTGAAGCTTTCTTT	CASSDGWNTEAFF
TRBV10-2	-	-	TRBJ2-5	TGCGCCAGCAGTGAGTCAAAGGATCCGGGGGAGACCCAGTACTTC	CASSESKDPGETQYF
TRBV29-1	-	-	TRBJ2-3	TGCAGCGTTGTAACGGTAGCGAGCACAGATACGCAGTATTTT	CSVVTVASTDTQYF
TRBV4-1	-	-	TRBJ2-5	TGCGCCAGCAGCCAAGCCAGCGGTGAGACCCAGTACTTC	CASSQASGETQYF
TRBV28	-	-	TRBJ2-5	TGTGCCAGCAGTCTACCTAGATTTAGGACCCAGTACTTC	CASSLPRFRTQYF
TRBV12-3/TRBV12-4	few	-	TRBJ1-1	TGTGCCAGCAGTCTGCCGTTTGGGTTCGGGACTGAAGCTTTCTTT	CASSLPFGFGTEAFF